Presented here are 24 T cell receptor beta chains from one specimen sequenced in a study of T cell responses to AZD1222 COVID-19 vaccine. Method: immunoSEQ multiplex PCR; TCRdb's copy keeps in-frame clones and lacks some. Found here are more than 85,000 clones, approximately 90% of them singletons; the top ten hold about 9.3%. The starting material was peripheral blood, obtained on day 0 of AZD1222 vaccination. The origin of the receptors is an adult in good health.

CDR3 in amino acids: CASSLGNQQGLGYGYTF. In DNA, the CDR3 is TGTGCCAGCAGCTTGGGCAACCAACAAGGGTTGGGCTATGGCTACACCTTC. The genes are TRBV5-4 and TRBJ1-2; D unclear. Trimming cost V 0 bases and J 4 bases, with 19 bases left between them. Germline lookup yields CDR1 SGHNT and CDR2 YYREEE (reference sequence). CDR3 size: 17 residues.

This clone was observed a single time. This chain uses TRBV30 with TRBJ2-5, with D maybe TRBD1 (5 bases). Trimming took off 3 bases at V and 1 base at J, with 15 bases between the two ends. The CDR3 has 15 residues. The V gene's germline CDR1 is GTSNPN and CDR2 SVGIG (reference sequence). The CDR3: CAWRGTGNPQETQYF. CDR3 nucleotides: TGTGCCTGGAGGGGTACAGGCAACCCCCAAGAGACCCAGTACTTC.

The chain's CDR3 is CASSQGAPRGRTRLRNIQYF. The CDR3 coding sequence is TGTGCCAGCAGCCAAGGAGCGCCCAGAGGGCGGACTCGACTAAGGAACATTCAGTACTTC. The chain carries TRBV3-1 (or the pseudogene TRBV3-2) and TRBJ2-4, with D perhaps matching TRBD2 (5 bases). Germline V lookup: CDR1 LGHDT, CDR2 YNNKEL (reference sequence). The CDR3 contains 20 residues. V was trimmed by 1 base and J by 7 bases, leaving 29 bases between them.

This chain's CDR3 is CAIRPTSGVGNEQFF. Here the CDR3 DNA reads TGTGCCATCAGACCAACTAGCGGGGTTGGCAATGAGCAGTTCTTC. The V call is TRBV10-3, the J call TRBJ2-1; 10 bases agree with TRBD2. CDR1 ENHRY and CDR2 SYGVKD come from the germline V gene. V gave up 6 bases and J gave up 6 bases; unmatched junction bases: 8. The CDR3 length is 15 residues.

The chain links TRBV28 to TRBJ2-1, with 9 bases identical to TRBD2. J lost 8 bases, V lost 6 bases, and 20 bases had no gene match. Germline-derived CDR1 and CDR2 are MDHEN and SYDVKM. The CDR3 has 18 residues. CDR3 nucleotides: TGTGCCAGCAGACCAAGAAGGACTAGCGCGACGGATGCCGATGAGCAGTTCTTC. Protein sequence: CASRPRRTSATDADEQFF.

The chain couples TRBV5-1 to TRBJ2-3; possibly TRBD1 for D (5 bases). CDR3 length: 16 residues. Germline V gives CDR1 SGHRS, CDR2 YFSETQ. Trimming shortened V by 0 bases and J by 2 bases, and 13 bases separated the two germline ends. The DNA of the CDR3 is TGCGCCAGCAGCTTGGCCTGGGGCCAGCTCACAGATACGCAGTATTTT. Translated, it gives CASSLAWGQLTDTQYF.

The chain couples TRBV7-3 to TRBJ1-6; D perhaps matches TRBD1 (6 bases). Trimming cost V 6 bases and J 6 bases, with 12 bases left between them. The CDR3 is 14 residues long. Per germline, CDR1 SGHTA and CDR2 FQGTGA. CDR3 residues: CASRQGGSNSPLHF. The CDR3 DNA is TGTGCCAGCAGACAGGGAGGGAGTAATTCACCCCTCCACTTT.

This chain links TRBV6-1 with TRBJ2-1; D is uncertain. The germline CDR1 and CDR2 sequences are MNHNS and SASEGT. The CDR3 sequence is 17 residues long. Trimming removed 4 bases from V and 0 bases from J, with 16 bases in between. In nucleotides, the CDR3 is TGTGCCAGCAGTGGGTCCGACTCAATTAGCTCCTACAATGAGCAGTTCTTC. This encodes CASSGSDSISSYNEQFF.

The J gene is TRBJ2-7, the V gene TRBV7-9; D uncertain. The V end was cut by 3 bases, the J end by 1 base, with 7 bases between. The CDR3 spans 13 residues. Germline V gives CDR1 SEHNR, CDR2 FQNEAQ (reference sequence). The CDR3 here is CASSFPASYEQYF. The CDR3 DNA reads as TGTGCCAGCAGCTTCCCGGCGTCCTACGAGCAGTACTTC.

The count of this clone is one. The gene calls are TRBV9 and TRBJ2-1; 15 bases are shared with TRBD2. The trim removed 0 bases at V and 10 bases at J, leaving 2 bases unmatched. CDR1 and CDR2 (germline): SGDLS, YYNGEE. This CDR3 spans 15 amino acids. In DNA, the CDR3 is TGTGCCAGCAGCGTAGGGACTAGCGGGAGGGTGGAGCAGTTCTTC. Its protein is CASSVGTSGRVEQFF.

This clone was seen a single time. The chain has TRBV3-1 (or the pseudogene TRBV3-2) and TRBJ2-7, with a weak D call TRBD2 (5 bases). The CDR3 is 15 amino acids. The V gene's germline CDR1 is LGHDT and CDR2 YNNKEL (reference sequence). V gave up 1 base and J gave up 4 bases, with 14 bases separating them. The CDR3 bases are TGTGCCAGCAGCCAAGGCCCGGGGTGGGAATACGAGCAGTACTTC. This encodes CASSQGPGWEYEQYF.

The CDR3, as DNA: TGTGCCAGCCTCTGGGCAGGCAGCAATCAGCCCCAGCATTTT. Amino acid sequence: CASLWAGSNQPQHF. V usage is TRBV28 and J usage is TRBJ1-5; D ambiguous. Germline V gene lookup returns CDR1 MDHEN and CDR2 SYDVKM. V lost 8 bases and J 1 base, leaving 12 bases between the germline ends. This CDR3 contains 14 residues.

The chain carries TRBV19 and TRBJ1-3, with a weak D call TRBD1 (6 bases). Trimming pared 6 bases from V and 3 bases from J, leaving 12 bases between. This CDR3 comprises 14 residues. CDR1 and CDR2 (germline): LNHDA, SQIVND (reference sequence). The CDR3 DNA reads TGTGCCAGTAGGAGCAGGGGCTATGGAAACACCATATATTTT. Translating it yields CASRSRGYGNTIYF.

Worth noting for this clone: This sample also contains other DNA sequences that code for the same CDR3. This chain links TRBV27 with TRBJ1-5; D ambiguous. This CDR3 comprises 13 residues. Per germline, CDR1 MNHEY and CDR2 SMNVEV (reference sequence). V gave up 3 bases and J gave up 2 bases, with 5 bases separating them. In DNA, the CDR3 is TGTGCCAGCAGTTTGTCAGGCAATCAGCCCCAGCATTTT. Translating gives CASSLSGNQPQHF.

The CDR3 DNA reads as TGTGCCAGTTCCTTGGATACTTTGGTAGGCACCATATATTTT. Protein product: CASSLDTLVGTIYF. This chain uses TRBV6-5 with TRBJ1-3; D remains unclear. CDR1 is MNHEY, CDR2 SVGAGI, per germline. With 9 bases removed from V and 9 bases from J, the gap between germline ends came to 21 bases. The CDR3 runs to 14 residues.

CDR3 sequence (DNA): TGTGCCAGCAGCTCGGGAGCAGGGTCCTACGAGCAGTACTTC. It is translated as CASSSGAGSYEQYF. The V and J genes are TRBV9 and TRBJ2-7, with D possibly TRBD2 on 6 matching bases. The ends were cut back, 4 bases at V and 1 base at J, with 12 bases in the middle. The germline V gene has CDR1 SGDLS and CDR2 YYNGEE. This CDR3 has 14 residues.

The chain joins TRBV28 to TRBJ1-6; no reliable D call. The germline V gene encodes CDR1 MDHEN and CDR2 SYDVKM. The CDR3 has 13 residues. The germline V and J ends were trimmed by 8 bases and 10 bases, with 15 bases remaining between them. CDR3 protein: CASVSAGRSPLHF. The CDR3 region has the DNA TGTGCCAGCGTCTCGGCAGGTCGGTCACCCCTCCACTTT.

This chain uses TRBV3-1 (or the pseudogene TRBV3-2) with TRBJ2-7, with D perhaps TRBD2 (6 bases). Germline assignment: CDR1 LGHDT and CDR2 YNNKEL (reference sequence). The CDR3 loop spans 14 amino acids. V dropped 4 bases and J dropped 2 bases, with 12 bases sitting between them. The CDR3 nucleotides read TGTGCCAGCAGCCTTCGGGACTTAACCTACGAGCAGTACTTC. Its translation: CASSLRDLTYEQYF.

This clone appeared a few times. The rearrangement links TRBV11-2 to TRBJ2-7; the D gene could be TRBD1 or TRBD2 (5 bases each). CDR3 length: 15 amino acids. Trimming took off 4 bases at V and 2 bases at J, with 15 bases between the two ends. From germline, CDR1 is SGHAT and CDR2 FQNNGV. CDR3 region: CASSWGRGPPYEQYF. In nucleotides, the CDR3 is TGTGCCAGCAGCTGGGGCCGGGGTCCACCCTACGAGCAGTACTTC.

Written as DNA, the CDR3 is TGTGCCAGCAGTTCCAAAGGGATGAACACTGAAGCTTTCTTT. Translation: CASSSKGMNTEAFF. The rearrangement links TRBV6-5 to TRBJ1-1; D remains ambiguous. The CDR3 is 14 amino acids. Germline V lookup: CDR1 MNHEY, CDR2 SVGAGI. The ends were cut back, 4 bases at V and 0 bases at J, with 9 bases in the middle.

The table lists this clone with a count of one. This sequence joins TRBV11-3 and TRBJ2-1, with D hard to call. This CDR3 spans 16 amino acids. Trimming took off 1 base at V and 1 base at J, with 11 bases between the two ends. The germline V gene has CDR1 SGHNT and CDR2 YENEEA. The CDR3 nucleotides read TGTGCCAGCAGCTTAGGCAGGCGAGAATCCTACAATGAGCAGTTCTTC. Translated, it gives CASSLGRRESYNEQFF.

The chain recombines TRBV4-1 with TRBJ1-2; D is undetermined. V gave up 0 bases and J gave up 8 bases, with 16 bases separating them. The germline V gene encodes CDR1 MGHRA and CDR2 YSYEKL. The CDR3 extends over 15 amino acids. The CDR3 DNA follows: TGCGCCAGCAGCCAAGAAGGACTGAAGGTGGAAGGCTACACCTTC. This gives the protein CASSQEGLKVEGYTF.

This clone was observed a few times. The chain recombines TRBV3-1 (or the pseudogene TRBV3-2) with TRBJ1-4, with D uncertain. The V and J ends lost 2 bases and 4 bases respectively, with 14 bases between them. The germline gives CDR1 LGHDT, CDR2 YNNKEL (reference sequence). The CDR3 has 16 amino acids. CDR3 sequence: CASSQNPLGLNEKLFF. In nucleotides, the CDR3 is TGTGCCAGCAGCCAAAACCCCCTAGGGCTTAATGAAAAACTGTTTTTT.

In this sample, this clone turned up a few times. The chain is built from TRBV28 and TRBJ2-7; D is undetermined. V lost 9 bases and J 4 bases, leaving 10 bases between the germline ends. Germline lookup yields CDR1 MDHEN and CDR2 SYDVKM. The CDR3 runs to 11 residues. The chain's CDR3 is CASSDQYEQYF. CDR3 coding DNA: TGTGCCAGTAGTGACCAGTACGAGCAGTACTTC.